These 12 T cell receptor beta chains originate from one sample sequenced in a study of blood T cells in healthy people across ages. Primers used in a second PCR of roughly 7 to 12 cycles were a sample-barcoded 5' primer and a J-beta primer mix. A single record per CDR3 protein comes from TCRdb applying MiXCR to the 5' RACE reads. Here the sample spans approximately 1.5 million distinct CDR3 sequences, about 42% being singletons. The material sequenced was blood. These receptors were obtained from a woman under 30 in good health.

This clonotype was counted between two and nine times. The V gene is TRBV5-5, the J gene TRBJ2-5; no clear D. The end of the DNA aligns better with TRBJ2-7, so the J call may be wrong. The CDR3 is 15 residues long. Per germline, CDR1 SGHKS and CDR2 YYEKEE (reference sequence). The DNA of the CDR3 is TGTGCCAGCAGCTTGGTTTTTGGACCGTTCTACGAGCAGTACTTC. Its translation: CASSLVFGPFYEQYF.

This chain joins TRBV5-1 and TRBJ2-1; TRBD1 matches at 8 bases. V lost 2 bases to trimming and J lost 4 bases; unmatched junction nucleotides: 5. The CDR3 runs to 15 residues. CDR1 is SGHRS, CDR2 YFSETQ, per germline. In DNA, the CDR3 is TGCGCCAGCAGCTTAGCGGACAGGGTTTACAATGAGCAGTTCTTC. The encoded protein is CASSLADRVYNEQFF.

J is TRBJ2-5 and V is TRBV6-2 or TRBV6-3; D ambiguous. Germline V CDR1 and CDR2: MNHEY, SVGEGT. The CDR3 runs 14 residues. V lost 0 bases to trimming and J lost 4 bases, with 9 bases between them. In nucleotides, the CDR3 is TGTGCCAGCAGTTACTCGAATAAGGGAGAGACCCAGTACTTC. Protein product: CASSYSNKGETQYF.

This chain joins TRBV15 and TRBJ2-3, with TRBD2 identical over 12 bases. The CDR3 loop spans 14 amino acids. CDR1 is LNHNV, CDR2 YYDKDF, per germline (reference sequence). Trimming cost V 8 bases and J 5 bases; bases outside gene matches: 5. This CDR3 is CATLLAGGEDTQYF. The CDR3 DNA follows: TGTGCCACCTTACTAGCGGGGGGAGAAGATACGCAGTATTTT.

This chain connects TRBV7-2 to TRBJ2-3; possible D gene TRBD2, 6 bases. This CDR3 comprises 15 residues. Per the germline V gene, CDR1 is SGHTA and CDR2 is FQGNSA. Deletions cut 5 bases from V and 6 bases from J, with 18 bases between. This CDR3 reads CASSPMGGSSDTQYF. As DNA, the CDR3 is TGTGCCAGCAGCCCGATGGGGGGTAGCAGTGATACGCAGTATTTT. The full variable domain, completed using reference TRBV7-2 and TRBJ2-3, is GAGVSQSPSNKVTEKGKDVELRCDPISGHTALYWYRQSLGQGLEFLIYFQGNSAPDKSGLPSDRFSAERTGGSVSTLTIQRTQQEDSAVYLCASSPMGGSSDTQYFGPGTRLTVL.

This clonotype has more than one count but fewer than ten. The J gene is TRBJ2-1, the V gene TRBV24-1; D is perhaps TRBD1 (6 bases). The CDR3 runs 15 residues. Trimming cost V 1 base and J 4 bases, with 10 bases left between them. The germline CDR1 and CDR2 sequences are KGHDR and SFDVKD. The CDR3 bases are TGTGCCACCAGTGATTTAACCAGGGGATACAATGAGCAGTTCTTC. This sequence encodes CATSDLTRGYNEQFF.

The CDR3 DNA follows: TGTGCCAGCAGTTTATATGGGTTAAGGGGACCGAACACTGAAGCTTTCTTT. Translating gives CASSLYGLRGPNTEAFF. This chain links TRBV12-3 or TRBV12-4 with TRBJ1-1; the D gene is possibly TRBD1 (5 bases). The V end lost 2 bases, the J end lost 1 base, and 17 bases lay between the germline ends. The CDR3 length is 17 residues.

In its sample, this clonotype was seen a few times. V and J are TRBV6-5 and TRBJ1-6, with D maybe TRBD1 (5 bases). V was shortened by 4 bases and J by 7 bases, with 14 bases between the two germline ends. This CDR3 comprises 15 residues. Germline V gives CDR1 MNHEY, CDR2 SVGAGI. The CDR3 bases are TGTGCCAGCAGTTTCCCCCGGGACGGGAATTCACCCCTCCACTTT. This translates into CASSFPRDGNSPLHF.

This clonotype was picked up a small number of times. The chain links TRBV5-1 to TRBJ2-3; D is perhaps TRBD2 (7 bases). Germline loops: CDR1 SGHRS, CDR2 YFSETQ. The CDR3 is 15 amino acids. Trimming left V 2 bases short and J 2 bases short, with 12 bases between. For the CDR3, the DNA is TGCGCCAGCAGCTTACGGGGGGCCCCCACAGATACGCAGTATTTT. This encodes CASSLRGAPTDTQYF.

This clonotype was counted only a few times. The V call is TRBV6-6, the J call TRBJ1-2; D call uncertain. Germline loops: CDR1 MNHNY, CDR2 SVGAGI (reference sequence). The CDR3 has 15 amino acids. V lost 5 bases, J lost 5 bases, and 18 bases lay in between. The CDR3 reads CASSHHVTAEYGYTF. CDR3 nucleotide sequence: TGTGCCAGCAGTCACCACGTCACCGCAGAGTATGGCTACACCTTC.

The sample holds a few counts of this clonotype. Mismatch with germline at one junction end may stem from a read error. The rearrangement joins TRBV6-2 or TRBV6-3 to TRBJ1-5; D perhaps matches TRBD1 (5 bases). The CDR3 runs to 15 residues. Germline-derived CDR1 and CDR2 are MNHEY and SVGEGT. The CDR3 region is CASSYVGPGNQPQHF. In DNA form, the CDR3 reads TGTGCCAGTAGTTACGTGGGGCCTGGCAATCAGCCCCAGCATTTT.

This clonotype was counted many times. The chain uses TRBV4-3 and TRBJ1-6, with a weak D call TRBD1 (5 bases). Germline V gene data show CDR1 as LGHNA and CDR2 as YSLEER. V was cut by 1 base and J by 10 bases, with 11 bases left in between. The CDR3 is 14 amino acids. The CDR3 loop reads CASSQVRDRSPLHF. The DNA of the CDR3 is TGCGCCAGCAGCCAAGTCAGGGATCGATCACCCCTCCACTTT.